This T cell receptor beta chain was captured in a study of cytomegalovirus exposure and HLA in healthy donors. CDR1 is SEHNR and CDR2 is FQNEAQ in the germline V gene (reference sequence). V shed 3 bases and J shed 0 bases, with 8 bases lying between them. CDR3 size: 15 residues. PCR primers comprised 60 Vbeta and 13 Jbeta primers. Profiled with immunoSEQ multiplex PCR; TCRdb holds only in-frame clones, not every one. In all, the sample yields under 200,000 clones. Input material: PBMCs. This TCR came from a young man in good health and CMV-seronegative. The chain combines TRBV7-9 with TRBJ2-2; a possible D gene is TRBD2 (5 bases). This chain's CDR3 is CASSFWESNTGELFF. CDR3 bases: TGTGCCAGCAGCTTCTGGGAGTCGAACACCGGGGAGCTGTTTTTT.